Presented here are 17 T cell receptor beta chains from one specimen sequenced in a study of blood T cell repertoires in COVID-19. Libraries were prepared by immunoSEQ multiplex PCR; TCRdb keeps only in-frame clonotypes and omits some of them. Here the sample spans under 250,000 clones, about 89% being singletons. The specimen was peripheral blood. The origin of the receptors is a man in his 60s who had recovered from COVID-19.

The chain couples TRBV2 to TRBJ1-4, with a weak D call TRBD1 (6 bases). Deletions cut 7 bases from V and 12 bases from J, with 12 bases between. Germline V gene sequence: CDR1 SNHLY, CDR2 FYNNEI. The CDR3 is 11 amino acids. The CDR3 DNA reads TGTGCCAGCACCAAACAGGGAGAACTGTTTTTT. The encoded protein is CASTKQGELFF. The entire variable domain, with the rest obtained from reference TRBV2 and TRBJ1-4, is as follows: EPEVTQTPSHQVTQMGQEVILRCVPISNHLYFYWYRQILGQKVEFLVSFYNNEISEKSEIFDDQFSVERPDGSNFTLKIRSTKLEDSAMYFCASTKQGELFFGSGTQLSVL.

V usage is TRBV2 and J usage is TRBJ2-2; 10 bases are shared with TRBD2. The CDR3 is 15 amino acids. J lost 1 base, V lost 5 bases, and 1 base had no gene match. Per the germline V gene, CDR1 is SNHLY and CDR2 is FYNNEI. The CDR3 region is CASSTSGMNTGELFF. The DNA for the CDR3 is TGTGCCAGCAGTACTAGCGGGATGAACACCGGGGAGCTGTTTTTT.

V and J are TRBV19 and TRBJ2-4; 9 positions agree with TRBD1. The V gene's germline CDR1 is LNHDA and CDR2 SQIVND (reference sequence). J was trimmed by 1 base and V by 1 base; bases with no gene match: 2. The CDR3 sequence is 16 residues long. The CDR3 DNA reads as TGTGCCAGTAGTATAGCCGGGACAGGGGCCAAAAACATTCAGTACTTC. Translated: CASSIAGTGAKNIQYF.

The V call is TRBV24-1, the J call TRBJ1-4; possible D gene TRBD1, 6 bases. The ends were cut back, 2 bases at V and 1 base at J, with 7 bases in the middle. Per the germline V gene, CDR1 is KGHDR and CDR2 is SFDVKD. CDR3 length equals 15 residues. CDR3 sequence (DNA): TGTGCCACCAGTGATTCCAGGGGAACTAATGAAAAACTGTTTTTT. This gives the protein CATSDSRGTNEKLFF.

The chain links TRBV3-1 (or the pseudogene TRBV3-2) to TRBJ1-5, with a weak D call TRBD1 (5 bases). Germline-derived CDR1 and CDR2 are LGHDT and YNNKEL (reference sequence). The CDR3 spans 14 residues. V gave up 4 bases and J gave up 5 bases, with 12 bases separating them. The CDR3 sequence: CASSPRDSYQPQHF. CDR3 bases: TGTGCCAGCAGCCCCCGGGACTCCTATCAGCCCCAGCATTTT.

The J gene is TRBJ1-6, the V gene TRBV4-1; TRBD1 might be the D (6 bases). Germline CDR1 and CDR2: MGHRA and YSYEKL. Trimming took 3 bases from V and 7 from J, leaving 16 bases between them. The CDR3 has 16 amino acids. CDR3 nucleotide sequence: TGCGCCAGCAGCCAGGGGGCAACACAGACAAATTCACCCCTCCACTTT. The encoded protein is CASSQGATQTNSPLHF.

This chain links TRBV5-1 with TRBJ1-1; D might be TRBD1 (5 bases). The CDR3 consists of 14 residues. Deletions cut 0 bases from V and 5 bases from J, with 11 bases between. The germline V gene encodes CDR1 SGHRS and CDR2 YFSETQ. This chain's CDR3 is CASSLAQGWTEAFF. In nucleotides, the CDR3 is TGCGCCAGCAGCTTGGCGCAGGGTTGGACTGAAGCTTTCTTT.

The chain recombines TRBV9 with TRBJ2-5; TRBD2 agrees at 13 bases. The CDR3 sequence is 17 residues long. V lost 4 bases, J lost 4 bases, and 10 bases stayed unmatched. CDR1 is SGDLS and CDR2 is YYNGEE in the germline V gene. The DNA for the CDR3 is TGTGCCAGCAGCCCTCAACTAGCGGGGGGGTCTCGAGAGACCCAGTACTTC. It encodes CASSPQLAGGSRETQYF.

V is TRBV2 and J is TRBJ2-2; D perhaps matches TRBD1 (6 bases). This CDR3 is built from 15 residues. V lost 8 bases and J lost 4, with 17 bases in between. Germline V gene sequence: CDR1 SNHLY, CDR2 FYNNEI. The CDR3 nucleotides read TGTGCCAGCTCGACCAGGGGCGCGGGCACCGGGGAGCTGTTTTTT. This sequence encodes CASSTRGAGTGELFF.

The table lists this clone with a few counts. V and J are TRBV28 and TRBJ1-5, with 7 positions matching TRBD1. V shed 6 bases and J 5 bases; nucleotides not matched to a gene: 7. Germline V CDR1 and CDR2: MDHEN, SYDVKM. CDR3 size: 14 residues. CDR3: CASSRDRAHQPQHF. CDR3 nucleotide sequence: TGTGCCAGCAGCCGTGACAGGGCCCATCAGCCCCAGCATTTT.

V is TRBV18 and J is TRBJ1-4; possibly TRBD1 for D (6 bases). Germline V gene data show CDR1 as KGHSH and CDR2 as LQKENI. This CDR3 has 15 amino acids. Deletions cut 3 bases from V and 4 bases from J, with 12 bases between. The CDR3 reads CASSPSDSYNEKLFF. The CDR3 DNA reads TGTGCCAGCTCACCCTCGGACAGCTATAATGAAAAACTGTTTTTT.

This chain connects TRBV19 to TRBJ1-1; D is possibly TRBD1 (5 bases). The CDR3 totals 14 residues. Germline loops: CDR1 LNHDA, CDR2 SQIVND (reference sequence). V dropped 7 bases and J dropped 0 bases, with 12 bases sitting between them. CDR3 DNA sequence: TGTGCCAGTAATAACAGGCTTATGAACACTGAAGCTTTCTTT. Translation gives CASNNRLMNTEAFF. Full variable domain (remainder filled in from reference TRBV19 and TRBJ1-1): DGGITQSPKYLFRKEGQNVTLSCEQNLNHDAMYWYRQDPGQGLRLIYYSQIVNDFQKGDIAEGYSVSREKKESFPLTVTSAQKNPTAFYLCASNNRLMNTEAFFGQGTRLTVV.

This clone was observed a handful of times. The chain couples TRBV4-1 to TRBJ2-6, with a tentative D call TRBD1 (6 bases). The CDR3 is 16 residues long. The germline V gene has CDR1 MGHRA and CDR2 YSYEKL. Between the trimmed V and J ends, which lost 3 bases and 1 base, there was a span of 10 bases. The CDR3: CASSQVQGSGANVLTF. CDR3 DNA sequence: TGCGCCAGCAGCCAGGTTCAGGGGTCTGGGGCCAACGTCCTGACTTTC.

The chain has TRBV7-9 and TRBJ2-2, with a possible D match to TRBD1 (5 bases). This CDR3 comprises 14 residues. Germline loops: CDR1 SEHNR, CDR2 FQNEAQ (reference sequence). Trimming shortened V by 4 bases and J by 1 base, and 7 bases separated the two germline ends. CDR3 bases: TGTGCCAGCAGCTCCGACAGGAACACCGGGGAGCTGTTTTTT. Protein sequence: CASSSDRNTGELFF.

CDR3 amino acids: CASSGGLGGSTDTQYF. The DNA for the CDR3 is TGTGCCAGCAGCGGGGGACTGGGAGGGAGCACAGATACGCAGTATTTT. The chain couples TRBV9 to TRBJ2-3; 7 bases align to TRBD2. Trimming at V came to 3 bases and at J to 0 bases, leaving 7 bases not matched to a gene. The CDR3 is made up of 16 amino acids. In germline, CDR1 is SGDLS, CDR2 YYNGEE. Full variable domain (rest looked up from reference TRBV9 and TRBJ2-3): DSGVTQTPKHLITATGQRVTLRCSPRSGDLSVYWYQQSLDQGLQFLIQYYNGEERAKGNILERFSAQQFPDLHSELNLSSLELGDSALYFCASSGGLGGSTDTQYFGPGTRLTVL.

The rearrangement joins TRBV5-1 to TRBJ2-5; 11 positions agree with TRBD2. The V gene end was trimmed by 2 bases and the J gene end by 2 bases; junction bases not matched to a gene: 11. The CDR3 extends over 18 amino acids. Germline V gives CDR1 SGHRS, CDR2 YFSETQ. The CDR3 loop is CASSFLPSGGPAQETQYF. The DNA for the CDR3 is TGCGCCAGCAGCTTTTTACCTAGCGGGGGGCCCGCTCAAGAGACCCAGTACTTC.

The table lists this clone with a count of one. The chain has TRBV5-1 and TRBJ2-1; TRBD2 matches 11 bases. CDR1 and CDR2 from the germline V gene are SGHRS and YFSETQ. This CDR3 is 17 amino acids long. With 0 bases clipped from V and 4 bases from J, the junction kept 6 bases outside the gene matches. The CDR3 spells CASSLGPGTSGYNEQFF. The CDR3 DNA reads TGCGCCAGCAGCTTGGGCCCCGGGACTAGCGGATACAATGAGCAGTTCTTC.